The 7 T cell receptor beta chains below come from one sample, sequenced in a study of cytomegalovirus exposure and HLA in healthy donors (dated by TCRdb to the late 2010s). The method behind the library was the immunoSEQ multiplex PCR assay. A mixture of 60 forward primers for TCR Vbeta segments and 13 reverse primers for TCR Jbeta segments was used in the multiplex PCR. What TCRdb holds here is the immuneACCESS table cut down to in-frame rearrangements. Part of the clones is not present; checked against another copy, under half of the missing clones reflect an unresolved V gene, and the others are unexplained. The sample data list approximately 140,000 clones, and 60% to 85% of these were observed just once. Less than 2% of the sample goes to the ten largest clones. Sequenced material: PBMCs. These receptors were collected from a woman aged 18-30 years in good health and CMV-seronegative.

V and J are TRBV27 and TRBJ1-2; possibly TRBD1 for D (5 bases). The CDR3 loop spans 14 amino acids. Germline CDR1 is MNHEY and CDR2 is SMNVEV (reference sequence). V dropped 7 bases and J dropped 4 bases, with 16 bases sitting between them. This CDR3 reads CASKGSGEIYGYTF. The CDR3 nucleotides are TGTGCCAGCAAAGGCTCGGGGGAGATCTATGGCTACACCTTC.

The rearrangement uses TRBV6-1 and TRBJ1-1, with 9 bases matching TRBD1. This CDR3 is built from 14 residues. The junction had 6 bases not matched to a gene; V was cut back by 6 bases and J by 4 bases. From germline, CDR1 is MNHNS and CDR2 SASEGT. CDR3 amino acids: CASSDRGTGTEAFF. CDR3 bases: TGTGCCAGCAGCGACAGGGGGACTGGCACTGAAGCTTTCTTT.

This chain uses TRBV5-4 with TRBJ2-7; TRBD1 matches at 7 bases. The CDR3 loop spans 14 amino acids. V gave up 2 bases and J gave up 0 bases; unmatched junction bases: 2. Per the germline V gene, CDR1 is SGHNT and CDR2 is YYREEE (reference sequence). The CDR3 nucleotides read TGTGCCAGCAGCTTACGACAGGGCTCCTACGAGCAGTACTTC. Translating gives CASSLRQGSYEQYF.

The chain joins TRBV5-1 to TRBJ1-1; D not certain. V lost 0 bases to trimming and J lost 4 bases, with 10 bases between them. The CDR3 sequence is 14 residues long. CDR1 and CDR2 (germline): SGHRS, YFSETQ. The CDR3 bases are TGCGCCAGCAGCTTGGGATGGGGAGGCACTGAAGCTTTCTTT. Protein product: CASSLGWGGTEAFF. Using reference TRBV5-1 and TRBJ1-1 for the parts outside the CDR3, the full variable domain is KAGVTQTPRYLIKTRGQQVTLSCSPISGHRSVSWYQQTPGQGLQFLFEYFSETQRNKGNFPGRFSGRQFSNSRSEMNVSTLELGDSALYLCASSLGWGGTEAFFGQGTRLTVV.

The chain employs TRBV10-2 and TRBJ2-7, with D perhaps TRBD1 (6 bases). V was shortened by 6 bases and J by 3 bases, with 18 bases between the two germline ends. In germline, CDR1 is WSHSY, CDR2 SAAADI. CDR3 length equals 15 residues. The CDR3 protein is CASRIEGGQYYEQYF. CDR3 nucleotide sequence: TGCGCCAGCAGAATAGAAGGAGGACAGTACTACGAGCAGTACTTC.

The CDR3 DNA sequence: TGTGCCAGCAGTGAGCACAGGGTGTATGGCTACACCTTC. Its protein product is CASSEHRVYGYTF. The gene calls are TRBV6-1 and TRBJ1-2, with D perhaps TRBD1 (6 bases). Germline V gives CDR1 MNHNS, CDR2 SASEGT. Trimming pared 3 bases from V and 5 bases from J, leaving 10 bases between. The CDR3 spans 13 residues.

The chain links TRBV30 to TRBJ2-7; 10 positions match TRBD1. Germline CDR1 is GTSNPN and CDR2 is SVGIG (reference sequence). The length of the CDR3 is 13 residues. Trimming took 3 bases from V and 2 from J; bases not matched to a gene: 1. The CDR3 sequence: CAWRDRGTYEQYF. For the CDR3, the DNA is TGTGCCTGGAGGGACAGGGGGACCTACGAGCAGTACTTC.